Below, 28 T cell receptor beta chains from the same sample are listed, as sequenced in a study of T cells in Graves' hyperthyroidism and ophthalmopathy. There were TCR beta CDR3 regions amplified from RNA transcripts. A first-round RT-PCR of the TCR CDR3 used the HTBI primer set. TCRdb ran MiXCR on the multiplex PCR reads and lists one entry per CDR3 protein. The table records a few hundred thousand distinct CDR3 sequences, 40% to 55% of them present only once. Sequenced: peripheral blood or thyroid tissue (not recorded which). The source of these receptors is an adult woman with Graves' disease, either hyperthyroidism or ophthalmopathy (not recorded which).

The J gene is TRBJ2-5, the V gene TRBV7-3; D not certain. V dropped 10 bases and J dropped 5 bases, with 20 bases sitting between them. Germline CDR1 and CDR2: SGHTA and FQGTGA. The CDR3 is 14 residues long. The CDR3 region has the DNA TGTGCCACGGGCAATCCCCCAGGCTTGGAGACCCAGTACTTC. This translates into CATGNPPGLETQYF.

The V call is TRBV7-9, the J call TRBJ2-3; D possibly corresponds to TRBD1 (5 bases). The CDR3 consists of 14 residues. Germline V gives CDR1 SEHNR, CDR2 FQNEAQ (reference sequence). V lost 4 bases and J lost 4, with 12 bases in between. The DNA of the CDR3 is TGTGCCAGCAGCTCCTGGGGCGACTCAGATACGCAGTATTTT. The encoded protein is CASSSWGDSDTQYF.

This clonotype has a handful of counts. The genes are TRBV15 and TRBJ1-2, with a weak D call TRBD1 (6 bases). V lost 0 bases and J 8 bases, leaving 22 bases between the germline ends. Germline CDR1 reads LNHNV; CDR2 reads YYDKDF (reference sequence). The CDR3 totals 17 residues. The CDR3 nucleotides read TGTGCCACCAGCAGAGATCTACCGGGGGCGGAATCGGAGGGCTACACCTTC. It yields the protein CATSRDLPGAESEGYTF.

Notes on this clonotype: It may be a read error: a sequence one base away is much more abundant. No conserved phenylalanine or tryptophan is present at the end of the CDR3, so a read error is the likely explanation. V usage is TRBV6-1 and J usage is TRBJ1-1; the D is unclear. Trimming pared 7 bases from V and 0 bases from J, leaving 12 bases between. Germline V gives CDR1 MNHNS, CDR2 SASEGT. The CDR3 has 14 residues. Here the CDR3 DNA reads TGTGCCAGCAACGAGGTCTCCATGAACACTGAAGCTTTCCTT. It yields the protein CASNEVSMNTEAFL.

The rearrangement links TRBV6-5 to TRBJ1-2; TRBD1 matches at 7 bases. V was pared by 2 bases and J by 4 bases, with 7 bases of the junction left unmatched. CDR3 size: 15 residues. Germline V gene data show CDR1 as MNHEY and CDR2 as SVGAGI. As DNA, the CDR3 is TGTGCCAGCAGTTACGGGGGGGGACAGTTCTATGGCTACACCTTC. This encodes CASSYGGGQFYGYTF.

This clonotype has more than one count but fewer than ten. The chain links TRBV7-2 to TRBJ1-3, with D uncertain. With 4 bases removed from V and 2 bases from J, the gap between germline ends came to 9 bases. Germline CDR1 reads SGHTA; CDR2 reads FQGNSA. The CDR3 is 14 residues long. CDR3 protein: CASSSVGTGNTIYF. CDR3 bases: TGTGCCAGCAGCTCGGTAGGGACTGGAAACACCATATATTTT.

The chain uses TRBV20-1 and TRBJ2-7, with TRBD2 matching over 13 bases. V gave up 6 bases and J gave up 2 bases; unmatched junction bases: 4. CDR3 length equals 14 residues. Germline V gives CDR1 DFQATT, CDR2 SNEGSKA (reference sequence). This chain's CDR3 is CSALLAGGPYEQYF. The CDR3 nucleotides are TGCAGTGCCCTACTAGCGGGAGGGCCCTACGAGCAGTACTTC.

The rearrangement uses TRBV18 and TRBJ1-1; D unclear. The V and J ends lost 0 bases and 2 bases respectively, with 7 bases between them. The CDR3 has 14 residues. Germline V gives CDR1 KGHSH, CDR2 LQKENI. The CDR3 protein is CASSPPADNTEAFF. The CDR3 DNA is TGTGCCAGCTCACCACCAGCAGATAACACTGAAGCTTTCTTT.

The chain employs TRBV7-2 and TRBJ1-2; D is undetermined. Germline-derived CDR1 and CDR2 are SGHTA and FQGNSA. The V end was cut by 5 bases, the J end by 5 bases, with 12 bases between. The CDR3 has 13 residues. The chain's CDR3 is CASSGLSGYGYTF. The CDR3 coding sequence is TGTGCCAGCAGCGGACTAAGCGGGTATGGCTACACCTTC.

The rearrangement joins TRBV28 to TRBJ1-2, with a weak D call TRBD1 (6 bases). CDR1 is MDHEN and CDR2 is SYDVKM in the germline V gene. The CDR3 is 15 residues long. The ends were cut back, 5 bases at V and 2 bases at J, with 15 bases in the middle. The CDR3 DNA is TGTGCCAGCAGTGAAAGGGGGAGAACAAACTATGGCTACACCTTC. It encodes CASSERGRTNYGYTF.

This clonotype was picked up one time. V gene TRBV5-1 combines with J gene TRBJ1-1; a possible D gene is TRBD1 (5 bases). Germline V gene sequence: CDR1 SGHRS, CDR2 YFSETQ. The CDR3 is 14 residues long. V lost 4 bases, J lost 7 bases, and 17 bases lay in between. CDR3 coding DNA: TGCGCCAGCAGCAAACAGGCACTCGGTGATGAAGCTTTCTTT. Protein product: CASSKQALGDEAFF. The whole variable domain, filled in from reference TRBV5-1 and TRBJ1-1, reads KAGVTQTPRYLIKTRGQQVTLSCSPISGHRSVSWYQQTPGQGLQFLFEYFSETQRNKGNFPGRFSGRQFSNSRSEMNVSTLELGDSALYLCASSKQALGDEAFFGQGTRLTVV.

The chain has TRBV20-1 and TRBJ1-5; 7 bases align to TRBD1. CDR3 size: 15 residues. Germline loops: CDR1 DFQATT, CDR2 SNEGSKA (reference sequence). V shed 3 bases and J 7 bases; nucleotides not matched to a gene: 12. CDR3 nucleotides: TGCAGTGCTAGGGGGAGACAGGGTGGTGAACAGCCCCAGCATTTT. Encoded protein: CSARGRQGGEQPQHF.

This clonotype has ten or more counts. The chain joins TRBV5-8 to TRBJ1-6; 9 bases match TRBD1. The trim removed 3 bases at V and 7 bases at J, leaving 8 bases unmatched. Germline V lookup: CDR1 SGHTS, CDR2 YDEGEE. The length of the CDR3 is 16 residues. The CDR3 sequence: CASSSHGQGRNSPLHF. In DNA form, the CDR3 reads TGTGCCAGCAGCTCTCATGGACAGGGGCGGAATTCACCCCTCCACTTT.

V is TRBV7-3 and J is TRBJ2-2; maybe TRBD2 (6 bases). The V end lost 3 bases, the J end lost 7 bases, and 9 bases lay between the germline ends. The CDR3 covers 13 residues. Germline CDR1 is SGHTA and CDR2 is FQGTGA. DNA of the CDR3: TGTGCCAGCAGCTTTGAGACTAGCGGGGAGCTGTTTTTT. Encoded protein: CASSFETSGELFF.

At least ten counts were recorded for this clonotype. This chain links TRBV10-3 with TRBJ1-2, with 9 bases fitting TRBD1. V was clipped by 9 bases and J by 7 bases; unmatched bases: 9. The CDR3 has 13 amino acids. The germline CDR1 and CDR2 sequences are ENHRY and SYGVKD. The CDR3 coding sequence is TGTGCCATTAGGGACAGGGAGGTTGGTGGCTACACCTTC. Translation: CAIRDREVGGYTF.

The V gene is TRBV2, the J gene TRBJ1-5; D is ambiguous. Germline lookup yields CDR1 SNHLY and CDR2 FYNNEI. This CDR3 has 14 residues. V was shortened by 3 bases and J by 0 bases, with 6 bases between the two germline ends. The CDR3 region has the DNA TGTGCCAGCAGTGATCTGAGTAGCAATCAGCCCCAGCATTTT. Protein product: CASSDLSSNQPQHF.

This clonotype was counted ten times or more. V gene TRBV7-3 combines with J gene TRBJ2-7; D may be TRBD2 (7 bases). The CDR3 has 12 residues. CDR1 is SGHTA and CDR2 is FQGTGA in the germline V gene. The V end lost 5 bases, the J end lost 7 bases, and 12 bases lay between the germline ends. The CDR3 DNA is TGTGCCAGCAGCGCGGGGGCGGGGGAGCAGTACTTC. It codes for CASSAGAGEQYF.

This clonotype was observed at least ten times. The chain joins TRBV5-8 to TRBJ2-7; D gene ambiguous. Trimming pared 2 bases from V and 7 bases from J, leaving 22 bases between. CDR1 and CDR2 from the germline V gene are SGHTS and YDEGEE. The CDR3 extends over 16 amino acids. The CDR3 coding sequence is TGTGCCAGCAGCTTTCCCCGGTCGTGGTCATCCTTGGAGCAGTACTTC. It codes for CASSFPRSWSSLEQYF.

This clonotype was detected once. This sequence joins TRBV20-1 and TRBJ1-1; no reliable D call. Trimming shortened V by 0 bases and J by 4 bases, and 15 bases separated the two germline ends. CDR1 and CDR2 from the germline V gene are DFQATT and SNEGSKA (reference sequence). The CDR3 runs to 15 residues. The CDR3 reads CSARDPNWPVTEAFF. The CDR3 region has the DNA TGCAGTGCTAGAGATCCTAATTGGCCGGTCACTGAAGCTTTCTTT.

The count of this clonotype is one. A read error may be the cause here, since a much bigger clone is one base away. This likely comes from a read error, as the CDR3 has no conserved phenylalanine or tryptophan at its end. The V and J genes are TRBV5-5 and TRBJ2-7, with 8 bases matching TRBD1. The CDR3 consists of 14 residues. The J segment lost 3 bases and the V segment lost 2 bases, leaving 4 bases of the junction unmatched. Germline CDR1 and CDR2: SGHKS and YYEKEE (reference sequence). CDR3 bases: TGTGCCAGCAGCTTCCAGGGGGCTGGCTACGAGCAGTACTCC. This encodes CASSFQGAGYEQYS.

As concerns this clonotype: This may be a read error, as it is one base from a much larger clone. The V and J genes are TRBV6-1 and TRBJ1-1; tentative D call: TRBD1 (5 bases). Germline CDR1 and CDR2: MNHNS and SASEGT. This CDR3 is 10 amino acids long. The CDR3 region is CAGREREAFF. CDR3 in DNA: TGTGCCGGCAGGGAGCGGGAAGCTTTCTTT.

Ten or more counts support this clonotype. The chain carries TRBV10-3 and TRBJ2-5; weak D call: TRBD2 (6 bases). Germline-derived CDR1 and CDR2 are ENHRY and SYGVKD. Trimming cost V 10 bases and J 3 bases, with 12 bases left between them. The CDR3 is made up of 12 amino acids. The CDR3: CATTGLEETQYF. CDR3 coding DNA: TGTGCCACAACGGGACTTGAAGAGACCCAGTACTTC.

This clonotype was observed many times. The chain carries TRBV11-2 and TRBJ1-3, with a tentative D call TRBD1 (5 bases). The V end was cut by 1 base, the J end by 3 bases, with 13 bases between. Germline-derived CDR1 and CDR2 are SGHAT and FQNNGV. The CDR3 covers 16 residues. CDR3 loop: CASSLAPGRFGNTIYF. The CDR3 DNA sequence: TGTGCCAGCAGCTTAGCCCCAGGGCGGTTTGGAAACACCATATATTTT.

The chain recombines TRBV5-1 with TRBJ2-1; possible D gene TRBD2, 6 bases. Germline CDR1 is SGHRS and CDR2 is YFSETQ. This CDR3 spans 13 amino acids. With 6 bases removed from V and 9 bases from J, the gap between germline ends came to 16 bases. The chain's CDR3 is CASTLGGTGEQFF. For the CDR3, the DNA is TGCGCCAGCACCCTCGGCGGGACGGGTGAGCAGTTCTTC.

The rearrangement links TRBV29-1 to TRBJ1-5; TRBD1 is a possible D gene (6 bases). This CDR3 has 16 amino acids. Trimming removed 5 bases at V and 5 bases at J, with 22 bases between. Looked up from germline, CDR1 is SQVTM and CDR2 is ANQGSEA. The CDR3 nucleotides are TGCAGCGTTAGAGTGAGAGGGGGGAACTCGGATCAGCCCCAGCATTTT. Its protein is CSVRVRGGNSDQPQHF.

The J gene is TRBJ1-1, the V gene TRBV19, with D uncertain. CDR3 size: 12 residues. CDR1 and CDR2 (germline): LNHDA, SQIVND (reference sequence). V lost 3 bases and J 4 bases, leaving 6 bases between the germline ends. In nucleotides, the CDR3 is TGTGCCAGTAGTATCCCTCTCACTGAAGCTTTCTTT. Translation gives CASSIPLTEAFF.

This clonotype occurred many times. The CDR3 DNA reads as TGTGCCACCTCAGGGGATCGGGAGACCCAGTACTTC. Translating it yields CATSGDRETQYF. This chain joins TRBV6-2 or TRBV6-3 and TRBJ2-5, with D maybe TRBD1 (6 bases). Trimming left V 10 bases short and J 5 bases short, with 14 bases between. The CDR3 loop spans 12 amino acids. CDR1 and CDR2 from the germline V gene are MNHEY and SVGEGT.

This sequence joins TRBV28 and TRBJ1-1; no clear D gene. V was trimmed by 10 bases and J by 0 bases, leaving 18 bases between them. The germline V gene encodes CDR1 MDHEN and CDR2 SYDVKM. This CDR3 is built from 15 residues. CDR3 nucleotides: TGTGCCACCAGCAGAGGAAGAGGGATGAACACTGAAGCTTTCTTT. Amino acids: CATSRGRGMNTEAFF.